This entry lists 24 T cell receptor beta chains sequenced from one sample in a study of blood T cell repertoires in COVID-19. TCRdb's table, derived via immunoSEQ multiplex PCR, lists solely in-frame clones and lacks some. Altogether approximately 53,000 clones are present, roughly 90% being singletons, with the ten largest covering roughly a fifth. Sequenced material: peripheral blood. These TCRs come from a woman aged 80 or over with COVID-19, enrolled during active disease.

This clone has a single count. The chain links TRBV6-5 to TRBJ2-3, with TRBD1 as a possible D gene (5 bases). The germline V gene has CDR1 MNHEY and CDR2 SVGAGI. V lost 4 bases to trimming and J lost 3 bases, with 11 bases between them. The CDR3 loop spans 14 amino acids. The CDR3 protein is CASSFRQGTDTQYF. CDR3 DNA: TGTGCCAGCAGTTTCCGTCAGGGAACAGATACGCAGTATTTT.

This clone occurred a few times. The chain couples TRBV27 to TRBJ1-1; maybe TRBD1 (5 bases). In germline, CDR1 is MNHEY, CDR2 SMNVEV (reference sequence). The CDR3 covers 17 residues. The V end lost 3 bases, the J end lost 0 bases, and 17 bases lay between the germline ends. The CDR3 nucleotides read TGTGCCAGCAGTTTTTGGGGGGTGGGAGGGATGAACACTGAAGCTTTCTTT. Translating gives CASSFWGVGGMNTEAFF.

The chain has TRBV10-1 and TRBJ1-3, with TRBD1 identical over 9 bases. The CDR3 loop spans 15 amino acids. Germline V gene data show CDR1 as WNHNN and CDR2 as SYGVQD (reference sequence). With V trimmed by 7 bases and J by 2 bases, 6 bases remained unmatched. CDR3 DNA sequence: TGCGCCAGCAACACCCGGGACAGGGCTGGAAACACCATATATTTT. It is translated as CASNTRDRAGNTIYF.

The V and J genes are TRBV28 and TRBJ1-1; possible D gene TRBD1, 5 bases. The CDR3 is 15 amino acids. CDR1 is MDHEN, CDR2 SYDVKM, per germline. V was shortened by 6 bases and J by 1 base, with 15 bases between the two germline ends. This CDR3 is CASSIGGLANTEAFF. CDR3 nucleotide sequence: TGTGCCAGCAGCATCGGGGGGTTGGCGAACACTGAAGCTTTCTTT.

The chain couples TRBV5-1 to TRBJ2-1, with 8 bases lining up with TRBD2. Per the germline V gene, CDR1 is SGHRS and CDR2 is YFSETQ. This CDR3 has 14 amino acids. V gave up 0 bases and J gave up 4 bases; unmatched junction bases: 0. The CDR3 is CASSLGLAYNEQFF. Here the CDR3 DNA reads TGCGCCAGCAGCTTGGGACTAGCGTACAATGAGCAGTTCTTC.

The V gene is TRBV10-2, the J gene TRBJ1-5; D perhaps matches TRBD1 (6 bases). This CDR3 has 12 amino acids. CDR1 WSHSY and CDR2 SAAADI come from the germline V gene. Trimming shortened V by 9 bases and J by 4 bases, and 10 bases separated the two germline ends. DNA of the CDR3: TGCGCCAGTAGGACAGTAAATCAGCCCCAGCATTTT. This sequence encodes CASRTVNQPQHF.

The CDR3 loop is CASSETGTGGGNTIYF. The CDR3 nucleotides read TGTGCCAGCAGTGAAACAGGGACAGGGGGTGGAAACACCATATATTTT. V is TRBV2 and J is TRBJ1-3; 11 bases line up with TRBD1. The germline CDR1 and CDR2 sequences are SNHLY and FYNNEI. V dropped 2 bases and J dropped 3; count of bases not matched to a gene: 3. The CDR3 is 16 amino acids.

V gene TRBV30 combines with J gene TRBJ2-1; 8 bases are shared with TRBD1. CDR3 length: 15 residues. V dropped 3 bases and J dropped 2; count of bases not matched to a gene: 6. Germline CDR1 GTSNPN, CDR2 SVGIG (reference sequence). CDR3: CAWRPTGEAYNEQFF. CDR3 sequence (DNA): TGTGCCTGGAGACCGACAGGGGAGGCCTACAATGAGCAGTTCTTC.

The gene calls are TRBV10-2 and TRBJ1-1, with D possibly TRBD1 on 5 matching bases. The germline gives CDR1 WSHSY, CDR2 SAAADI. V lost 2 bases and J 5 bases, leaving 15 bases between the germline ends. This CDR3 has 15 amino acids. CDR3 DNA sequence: TGCGCCAGCAGTGAGCCCGGGACTCTGGGAACTGAAGCTTTCTTT. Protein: CASSEPGTLGTEAFF.

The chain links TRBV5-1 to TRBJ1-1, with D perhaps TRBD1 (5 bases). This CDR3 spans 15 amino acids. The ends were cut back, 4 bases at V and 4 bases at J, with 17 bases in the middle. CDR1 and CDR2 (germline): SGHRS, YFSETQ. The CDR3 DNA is TGCGCCAGCAGCCCGACAGCAGGGCAGCCCACTGAAGCTTTCTTT. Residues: CASSPTAGQPTEAFF.

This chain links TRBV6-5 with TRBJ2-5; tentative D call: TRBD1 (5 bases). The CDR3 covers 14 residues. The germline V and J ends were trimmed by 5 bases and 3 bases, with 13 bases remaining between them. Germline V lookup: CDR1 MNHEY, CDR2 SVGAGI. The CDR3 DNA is TGTGCCAGCAGTACCTCAGGGCCCAAAGAGACCCAGTACTTC. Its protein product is CASSTSGPKETQYF.

As DNA, the CDR3 is TGCGCCAGCAGCGTAGAGGGAAGCTCCTACGAGCAGTACTTC. The encoded protein is CASSVEGSSYEQYF. The chain recombines TRBV5-1 with TRBJ2-7; D is perhaps TRBD2 (5 bases). CDR3 length equals 14 residues. Per the germline V gene, CDR1 is SGHRS and CDR2 is YFSETQ. The germline V and J ends were trimmed by 4 bases and 0 bases, with 11 bases remaining between them.

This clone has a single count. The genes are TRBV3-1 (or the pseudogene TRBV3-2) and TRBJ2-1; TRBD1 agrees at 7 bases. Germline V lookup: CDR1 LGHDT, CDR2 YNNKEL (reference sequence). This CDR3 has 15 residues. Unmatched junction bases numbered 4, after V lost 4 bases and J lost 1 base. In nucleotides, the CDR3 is TGTGCCAGCAGCCCGGGACAGACTTCCTACAATGAGCAGTTCTTC. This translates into CASSPGQTSYNEQFF.

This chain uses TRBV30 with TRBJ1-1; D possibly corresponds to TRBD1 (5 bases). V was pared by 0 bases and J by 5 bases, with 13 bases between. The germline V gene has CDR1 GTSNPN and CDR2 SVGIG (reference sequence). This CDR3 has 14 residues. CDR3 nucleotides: TGTGCCTGGAGTGTAGTGGGGCGAGAGACTGAAGCTTTCTTT. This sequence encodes CAWSVVGRETEAFF.

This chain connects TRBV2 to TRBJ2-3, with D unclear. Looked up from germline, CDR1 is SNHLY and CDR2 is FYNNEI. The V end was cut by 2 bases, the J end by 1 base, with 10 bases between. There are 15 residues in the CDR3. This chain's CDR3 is CASSELVAGTDTQYF. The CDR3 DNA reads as TGTGCCAGCAGTGAACTAGTGGCGGGCACAGATACGCAGTATTTT.

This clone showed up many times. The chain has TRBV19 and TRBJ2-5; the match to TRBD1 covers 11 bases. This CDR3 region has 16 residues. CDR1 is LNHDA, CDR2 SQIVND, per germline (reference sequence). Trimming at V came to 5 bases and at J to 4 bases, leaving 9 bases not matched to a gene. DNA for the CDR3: TGTGCCAGTAGTTTCTCCGGGACAGGGGGTTCAGAGACCCAGTACTTC. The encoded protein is CASSFSGTGGSETQYF.

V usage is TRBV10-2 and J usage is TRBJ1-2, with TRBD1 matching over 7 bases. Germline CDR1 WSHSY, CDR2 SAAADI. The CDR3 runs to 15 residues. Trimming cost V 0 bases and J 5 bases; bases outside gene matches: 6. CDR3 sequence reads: CASSESLGTEYGYTF. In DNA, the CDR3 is TGCGCCAGCAGTGAGTCATTAGGGACAGAGTATGGCTACACCTTC.

The CDR3 bases are TGCGCCAGCAGTTCCTTGGGGGACGGGGGGACCTACGAGCAGTACTTC. This translates into CASSSLGDGGTYEQYF. V gene TRBV5-1 combines with J gene TRBJ2-7; 7 bases are shared with TRBD2. The CDR3 loop spans 16 amino acids. The V segment lost 5 bases and the J segment 2 bases; nucleotides outside the gene matches: 13. Germline loops: CDR1 SGHRS, CDR2 YFSETQ.

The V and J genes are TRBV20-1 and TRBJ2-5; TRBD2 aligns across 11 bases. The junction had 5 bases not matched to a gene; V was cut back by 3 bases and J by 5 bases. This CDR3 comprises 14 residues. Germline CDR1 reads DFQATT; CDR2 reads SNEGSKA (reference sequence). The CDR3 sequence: CSASVAGGWETQYF. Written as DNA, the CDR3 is TGCAGTGCTAGTGTAGCGGGGGGGTGGGAGACCCAGTACTTC.

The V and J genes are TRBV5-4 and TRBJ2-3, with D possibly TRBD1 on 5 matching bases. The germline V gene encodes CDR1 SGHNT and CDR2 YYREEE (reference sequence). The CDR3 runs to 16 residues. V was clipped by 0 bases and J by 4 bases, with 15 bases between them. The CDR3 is CASSLGWGADPDTQYF. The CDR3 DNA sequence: TGTGCCAGCAGCTTGGGGTGGGGCGCGGACCCAGATACGCAGTATTTT.

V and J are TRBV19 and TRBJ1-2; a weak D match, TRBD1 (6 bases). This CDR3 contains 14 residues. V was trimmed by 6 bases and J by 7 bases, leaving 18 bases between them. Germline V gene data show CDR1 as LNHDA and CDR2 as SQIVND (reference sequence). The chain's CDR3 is CASSTGQPLSGYTF. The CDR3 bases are TGTGCCAGTAGCACCGGACAGCCTCTATCTGGCTACACCTTC.

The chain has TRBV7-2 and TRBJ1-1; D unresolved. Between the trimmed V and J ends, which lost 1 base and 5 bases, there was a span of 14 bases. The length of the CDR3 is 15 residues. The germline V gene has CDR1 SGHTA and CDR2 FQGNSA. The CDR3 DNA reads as TGTGCCAGCAGCTTAGGGGCGGGGATCGGGACTGAAGCTTTCTTT. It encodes CASSLGAGIGTEAFF.

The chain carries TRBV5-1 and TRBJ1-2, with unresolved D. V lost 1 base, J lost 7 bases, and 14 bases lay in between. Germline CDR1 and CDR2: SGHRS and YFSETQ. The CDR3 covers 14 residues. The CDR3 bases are TGCGCCAGCAGCTTGTTAGGAACGGGTACTGGCTACACCTTC. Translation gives CASSLLGTGTGYTF. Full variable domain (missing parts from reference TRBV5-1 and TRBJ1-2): KAGVTQTPRYLIKTRGQQVTLSCSPISGHRSVSWYQQTPGQGLQFLFEYFSETQRNKGNFPGRFSGRQFSNSRSEMNVSTLELGDSALYLCASSLLGTGTGYTFGSGTRLTVV.

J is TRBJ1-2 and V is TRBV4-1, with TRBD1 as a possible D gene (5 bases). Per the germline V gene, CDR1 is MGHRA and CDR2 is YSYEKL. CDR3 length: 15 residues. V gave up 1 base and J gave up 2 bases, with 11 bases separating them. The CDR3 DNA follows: TGCGCCAGCAGCCAAGCGGGGGGGGTAAACTATGGCTACACCTTC. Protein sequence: CASSQAGGVNYGYTF.